A selection of T cell receptor beta chains follows, all from one sample in a study of vaccination and CD4 T cells after COVID-19. From the PCR reads, TCRdb called clonotypes with MiXCR, one entry per CDR3 protein. The table records over 14,000 distinct CDR3 sequences, about 47% of them present only once. The antigens these receptors bind are not known. The specimen was CD4+ T cells from blood, cultured in vitro. Receptors were obtained from a human donor who had recovered from COVID-19. Both conserved end residues are part of each CDR3. D genes are given only for firm matches. Only part of the rows carry a size: once, few, many, or a class if the clone is expanded.

TRBV7-2	TRBD2	TRBJ2-3	NA	CASSYGSSGGTDTQYF	TGTGCCAGCAGCTATGGATCCAGCGGGGGCACAGATACGCAGTATTTT
TRBV19	NA	TRBJ2-7	NA	CASSMGAGNVYEQYF	TGTGCCAGTAGTATGGGTGCAGGGAATGTCTACGAGCAGTACTTC
TRBV2	TRBD2	TRBJ2-3	once	CASSGLAATDTQYF	TGTGCCAGCAGTGGCCTAGCGGCCACAGATACGCAGTATTTT
TRBV29-1	NA	TRBJ1-2	NA	CSVSDGAGAYGYTF	TGCAGCGTCTCCGACGGGGCCGGGGCCTATGGCTACACCTTC
TRBV5-6	NA	TRBJ1-1	NA	CASSPGGVNTEAFF	TGTGCCAGCAGCCCTGGAGGGGTGAACACTGAAGCTTTCTTT
TRBV11-3	NA	TRBJ2-2	once	CASGGLGFTGELFF	TGTGCCAGCGGGGGGCTGGGGTTCACCGGGGAGCTGTTTTTT
TRBV28	NA	TRBJ2-7	NA	CASSSPKRGSSYEQYF	TGTGCCAGCAGCTCCCCAAAAAGGGGGTCCTCCTACGAGCAGTACTTC
TRBV7-9	NA	TRBJ1-1	NA	CASSEVLNTEAFF	TGTGCCAGCAGCGAGGTACTCAACACTGAAGCTTTCTTT
TRBV19	TRBD1	TRBJ1-6	NA	CASLDRFAIGYNSPLHF	TGTGCCAGTCTGGACAGGTTCGCGATTGGGTATAATTCACCCCTCCACTTT
TRBV12-3/TRBV12-4	NA	TRBJ1-2	NA	CASSLGAEPWGGYTF	TGTGCCAGCAGTTTGGGCGCCGAACCCTGGGGAGGCTACACCTTC
TRBV19	TRBD2	TRBJ2-1	NA	CASRTSRPYNEQFF	TGTGCCAGTAGGACTAGCCGACCCTACAATGAGCAGTTCTTC
TRBV7-3	TRBD2	TRBJ2-3	NA	CASSLTGRAGVQTDTQYF	TGTGCCAGCAGCTTAACGGGGCGAGCGGGAGTCCAGACAGATACGCAGTATTTT
TRBV24-1	TRBD1	TRBJ1-2	few	CATSGRDRETRSYGYTF	TGTGCCACCAGTGGCCGGGACAGGGAAACACGCTCCTATGGCTACACCTTC
TRBV10-3	NA	TRBJ1-2	once	CAISEFGGADNYGYTF	TGTGCCATCAGTGAGTTCGGGGGGGCAGACAACTATGGCTACACCTTC